The 4 T cell receptor beta chains presented below share a single source sample, sequenced in a study of T-cell memory formation after mild COVID-19. TCRdb recomputed calls from the 5' RACE reads with MiXCR, one row per CDR3 protein. Here the sample spans around 450,000 distinct CDR3 sequences, 20% to 25% being singletons. Sequencing input: PBMCs or a T cell subset sorted from them (not recorded which). The receptors derive from an adult woman who had mild COVID-19 (a few samples of this study predate the infection). Cell type and time point are not known.

This chain uses TRBV7-2 with TRBJ2-7; perhaps D is TRBD1 or TRBD2 (6 bases each). CDR1 is SGHTA, CDR2 FQGNSA, per germline. The CDR3 consists of 14 residues. The V end was cut by 8 bases, the J end by 4 bases, with 18 bases between. CDR3: CASFGGRGPYEQYF. The CDR3 DNA is TGTGCCAGCTTCGGGGGCAGGGGTCCTTACGAGCAGTACTTC. Based on the CDR3 plus reference TRBV7-2 and TRBJ2-7, the full variable domain is GAGVSQSPSNKVTEKGKDVELRCDPISGHTALYWYRQSLGQGLEFLIYFQGNSAPDKSGLPSDRFSAERTGGSVSTLTIQRTQQEDSAVYLCASFGGRGPYEQYFGPGTRLTVT.

The chain links TRBV5-1 to TRBJ1-1; D is unclear. With 6 bases removed from V and 1 base from J, the gap between germline ends came to 13 bases. The CDR3 runs to 14 residues. Germline loops: CDR1 SGHRS, CDR2 YFSETQ. The chain's CDR3 is CASMLGFGNTEAFF. The CDR3 nucleotides are TGCGCCAGCATGCTTGGTTTTGGGAACACTGAAGCTTTCTTT.

The V call is TRBV6-5, the J call TRBJ2-3, with a possible D match to TRBD2 (5 bases). Trimming shortened V by 0 bases and J by 3 bases, and 13 bases separated the two germline ends. Germline CDR1 MNHEY, CDR2 SVGAGI. This CDR3 is built from 16 residues. In nucleotides, the CDR3 is TGTGCCAGCAGTTACTCGTACTCGACGGGGACAGATACGCAGTATTTT. Protein product: CASSYSYSTGTDTQYF.

V and J are TRBV5-1 and TRBJ2-1, with D possibly TRBD2 on 6 matching bases. Germline CDR1 reads SGHRS; CDR2 reads YFSETQ. Trimming stripped 4 bases from V and 3 bases from J, with 11 bases between. There are 14 residues in the CDR3. CDR3 protein: CASSTGTYYNEQFF. CDR3 DNA: TGCGCCAGCAGCACCGGGACTTACTACAATGAGCAGTTCTTC.